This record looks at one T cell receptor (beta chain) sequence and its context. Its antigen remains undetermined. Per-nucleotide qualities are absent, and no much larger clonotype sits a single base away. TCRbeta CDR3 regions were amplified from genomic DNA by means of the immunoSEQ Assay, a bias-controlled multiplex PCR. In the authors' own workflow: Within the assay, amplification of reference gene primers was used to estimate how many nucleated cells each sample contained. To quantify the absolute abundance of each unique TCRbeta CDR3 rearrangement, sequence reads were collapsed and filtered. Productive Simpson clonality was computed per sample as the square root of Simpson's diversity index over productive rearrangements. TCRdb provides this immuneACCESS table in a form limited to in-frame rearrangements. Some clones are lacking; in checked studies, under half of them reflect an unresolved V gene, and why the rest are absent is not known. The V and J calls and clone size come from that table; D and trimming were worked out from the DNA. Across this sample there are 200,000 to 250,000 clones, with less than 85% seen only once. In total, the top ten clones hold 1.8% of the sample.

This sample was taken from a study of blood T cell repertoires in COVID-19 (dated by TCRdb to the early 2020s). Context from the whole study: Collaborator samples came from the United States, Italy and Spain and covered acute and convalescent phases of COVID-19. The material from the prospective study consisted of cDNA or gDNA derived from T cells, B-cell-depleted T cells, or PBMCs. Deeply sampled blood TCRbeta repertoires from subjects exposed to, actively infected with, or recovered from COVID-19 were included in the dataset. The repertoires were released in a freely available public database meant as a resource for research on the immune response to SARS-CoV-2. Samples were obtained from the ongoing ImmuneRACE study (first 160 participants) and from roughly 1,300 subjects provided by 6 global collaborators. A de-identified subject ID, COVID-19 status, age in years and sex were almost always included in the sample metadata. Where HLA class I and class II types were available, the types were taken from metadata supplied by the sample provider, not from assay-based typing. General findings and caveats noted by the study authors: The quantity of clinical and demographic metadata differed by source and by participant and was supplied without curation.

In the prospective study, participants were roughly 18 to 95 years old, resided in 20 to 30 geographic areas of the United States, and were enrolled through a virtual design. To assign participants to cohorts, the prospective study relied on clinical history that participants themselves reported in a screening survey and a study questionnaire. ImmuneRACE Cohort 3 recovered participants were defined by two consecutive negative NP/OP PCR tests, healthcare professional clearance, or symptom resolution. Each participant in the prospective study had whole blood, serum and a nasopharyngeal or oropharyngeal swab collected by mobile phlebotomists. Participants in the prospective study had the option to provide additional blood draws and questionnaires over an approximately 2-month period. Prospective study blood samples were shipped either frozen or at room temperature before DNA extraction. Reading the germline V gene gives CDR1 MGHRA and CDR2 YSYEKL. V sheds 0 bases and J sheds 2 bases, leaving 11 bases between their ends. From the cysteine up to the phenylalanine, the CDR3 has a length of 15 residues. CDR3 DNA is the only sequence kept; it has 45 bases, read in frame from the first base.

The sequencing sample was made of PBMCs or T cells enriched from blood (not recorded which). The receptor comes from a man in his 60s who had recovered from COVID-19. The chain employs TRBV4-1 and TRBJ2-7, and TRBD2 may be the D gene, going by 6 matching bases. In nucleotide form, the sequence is TGCGCCAGCAGCCAAGACCTAGCGATACCCTACGAGCAGTACTTC. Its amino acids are CASSQDLAIPYEQYF.